This T cell receptor (beta chain) comes out of a study of blood T cell repertoires in COVID-19. Assay: immunoSEQ multiplex PCR; the TCRdb copy retains only in-frame clones and omits some. The top ten clones hold about 2.6% of a sample with about 170,000 clones, around 87% of them seen once. With 4 bases clipped from V and 4 bases from J, the junction kept 6 bases outside the gene matches. Germline V lookup: CDR1 LGHDT, CDR2 YNNKEL (reference sequence). The CDR3 extends over 15 amino acids. J is TRBJ2-1 and V is TRBV3-1 (or the pseudogene TRBV3-2), with 8 bases that match TRBD1. This clonotype was obtained from a woman older than 75 with COVID-19, enrolled during active disease. The sample comprised peripheral blood. The CDR3 nucleotides read TGTGCCAGCAGCCTTACCGGGACAGGTTACAATGAGCAGTTCTTC. It translates to CASSLTGTGYNEQFF.